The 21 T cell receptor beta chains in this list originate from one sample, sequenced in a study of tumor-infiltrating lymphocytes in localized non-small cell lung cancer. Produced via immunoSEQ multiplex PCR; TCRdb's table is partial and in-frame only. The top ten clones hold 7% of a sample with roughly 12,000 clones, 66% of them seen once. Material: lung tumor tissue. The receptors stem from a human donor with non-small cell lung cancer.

The CDR3, as DNA: TGTGCCAGCAGCATCGGGTATAGGGAGACCCAGTACTTC. Translating gives CASSIGYRETQYF. The chain joins TRBV11-2 to TRBJ2-5; unclear D gene. Deletions cut 5 bases from V and 5 bases from J, with 12 bases between. This CDR3 contains 13 residues. The germline CDR1 and CDR2 sequences are SGHAT and FQNNGV.

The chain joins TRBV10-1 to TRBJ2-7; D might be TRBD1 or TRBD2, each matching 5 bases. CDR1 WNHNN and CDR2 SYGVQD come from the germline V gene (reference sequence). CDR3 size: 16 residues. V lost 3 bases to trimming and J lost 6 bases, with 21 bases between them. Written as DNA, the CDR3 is TGCGCCAGCAGTGACAGGGCCCGCGCGAGAGGAGGCGAGCAGTACTTC. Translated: CASSDRARARGGEQYF.

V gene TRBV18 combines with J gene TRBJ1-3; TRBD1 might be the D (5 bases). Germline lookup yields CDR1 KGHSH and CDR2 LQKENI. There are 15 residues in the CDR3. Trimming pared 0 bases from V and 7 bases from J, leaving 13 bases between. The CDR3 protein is CASSPPGGEGNTIYF. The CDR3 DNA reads TGTGCCAGCTCACCACCGGGGGGAGAAGGGAACACCATATATTTT.

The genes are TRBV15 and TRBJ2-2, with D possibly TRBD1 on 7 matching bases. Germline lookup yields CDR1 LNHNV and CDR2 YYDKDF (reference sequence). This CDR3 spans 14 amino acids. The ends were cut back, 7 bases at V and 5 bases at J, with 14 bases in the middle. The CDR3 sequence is CATTQGRLTGELFF. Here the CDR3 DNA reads TGTGCCACCACACAGGGGAGGTTGACCGGGGAGCTGTTTTTT.

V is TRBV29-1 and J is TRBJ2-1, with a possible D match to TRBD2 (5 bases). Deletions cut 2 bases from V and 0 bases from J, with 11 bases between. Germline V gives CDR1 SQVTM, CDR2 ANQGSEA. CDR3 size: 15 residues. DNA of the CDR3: TGCAGCGTTGAATGGGCGGGCAGCTCCTACAATGAGCAGTTCTTC. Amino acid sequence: CSVEWAGSSYNEQFF.

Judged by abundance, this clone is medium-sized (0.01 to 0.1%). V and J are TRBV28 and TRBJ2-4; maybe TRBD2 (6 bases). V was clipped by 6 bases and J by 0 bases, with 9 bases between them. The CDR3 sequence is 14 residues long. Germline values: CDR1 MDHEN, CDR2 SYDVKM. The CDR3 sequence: CASRAGLAKNIQYF. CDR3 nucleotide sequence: TGTGCCAGCAGGGCGGGGCTAGCCAAAAACATTCAGTACTTC. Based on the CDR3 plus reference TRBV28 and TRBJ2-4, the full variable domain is DVKVTQSSRYLVKRTGEKVFLECVQDMDHENMFWYRQDPGLGLRLIYFSYDVKMKEKGDIPEGYSVSREKKERFSLILESASTNQTSMYLCASRAGLAKNIQYFGAGTRLSVL.

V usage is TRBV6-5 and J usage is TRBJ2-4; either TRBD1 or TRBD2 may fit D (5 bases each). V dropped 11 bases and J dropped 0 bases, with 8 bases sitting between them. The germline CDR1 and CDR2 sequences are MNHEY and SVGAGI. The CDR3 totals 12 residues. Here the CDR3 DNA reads TGTGCCTCTGGGGGAGCCAAAAACATTCAGTACTTC. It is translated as CASGGAKNIQYF.

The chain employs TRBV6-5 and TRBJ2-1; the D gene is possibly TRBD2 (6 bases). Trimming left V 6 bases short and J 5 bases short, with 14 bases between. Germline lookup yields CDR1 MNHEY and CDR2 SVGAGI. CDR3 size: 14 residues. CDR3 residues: CASSRGTWNNEQFF. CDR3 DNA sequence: TGTGCCAGCAGCCGTGGGACTTGGAACAATGAGCAGTTCTTC.

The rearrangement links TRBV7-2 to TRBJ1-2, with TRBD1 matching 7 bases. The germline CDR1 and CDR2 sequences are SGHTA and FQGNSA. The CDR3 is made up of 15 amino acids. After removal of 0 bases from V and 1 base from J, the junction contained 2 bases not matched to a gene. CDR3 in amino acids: CASSLAGGFNYGYTF. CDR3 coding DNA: TGTGCCAGCAGCTTAGCAGGGGGCTTTAACTATGGCTACACCTTC.

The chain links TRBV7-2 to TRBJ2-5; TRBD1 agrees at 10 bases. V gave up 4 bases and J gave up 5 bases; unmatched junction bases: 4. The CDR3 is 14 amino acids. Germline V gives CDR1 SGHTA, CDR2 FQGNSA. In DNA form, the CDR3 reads TGTGCCAGCAGCTCCGGGACAGGGGTGGAGACCCAGTACTTC. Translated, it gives CASSSGTGVETQYF.

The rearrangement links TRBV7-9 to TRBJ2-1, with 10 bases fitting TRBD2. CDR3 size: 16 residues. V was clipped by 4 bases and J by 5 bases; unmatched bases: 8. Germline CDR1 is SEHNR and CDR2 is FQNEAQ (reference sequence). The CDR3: CASSWPLAGGNNEQFF. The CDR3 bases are TGTGCCAGCAGCTGGCCCTTAGCGGGGGGAAACAATGAGCAGTTCTTC.

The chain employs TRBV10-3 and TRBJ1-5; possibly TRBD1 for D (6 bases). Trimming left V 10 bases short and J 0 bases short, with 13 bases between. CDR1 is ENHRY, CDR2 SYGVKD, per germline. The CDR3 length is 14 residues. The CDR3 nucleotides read TGTGCCACGCGGGACACCGATAGCAATCAGCCCCAGCATTTT. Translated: CATRDTDSNQPQHF.

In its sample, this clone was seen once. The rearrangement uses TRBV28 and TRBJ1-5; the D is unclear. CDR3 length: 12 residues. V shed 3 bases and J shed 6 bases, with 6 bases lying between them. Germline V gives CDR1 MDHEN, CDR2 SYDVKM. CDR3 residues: CASSLMTQPQHF. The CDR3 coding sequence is TGTGCCAGCAGTTTGATGACTCAGCCCCAGCATTTT.

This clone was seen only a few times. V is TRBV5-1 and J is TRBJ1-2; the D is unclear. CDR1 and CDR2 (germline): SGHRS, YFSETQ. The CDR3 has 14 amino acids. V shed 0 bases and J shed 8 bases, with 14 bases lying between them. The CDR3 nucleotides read TGCGCCAGCAGCTTGGCTGTCGGGGTAAGAGGCTACACCTTC. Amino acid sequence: CASSLAVGVRGYTF.

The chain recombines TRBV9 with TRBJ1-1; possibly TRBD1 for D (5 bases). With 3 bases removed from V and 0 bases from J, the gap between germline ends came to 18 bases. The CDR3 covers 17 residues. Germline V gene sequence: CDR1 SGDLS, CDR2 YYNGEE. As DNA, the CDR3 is TGTGCCAGCAGCGCCTCGGGGAGGGGAAGTCTGAACACTGAAGCTTTCTTT. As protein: CASSASGRGSLNTEAFF.

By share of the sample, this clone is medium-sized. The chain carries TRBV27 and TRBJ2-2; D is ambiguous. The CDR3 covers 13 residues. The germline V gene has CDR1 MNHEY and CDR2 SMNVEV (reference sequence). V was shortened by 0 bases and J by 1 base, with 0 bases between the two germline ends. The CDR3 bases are TGTGCCAGCAGTTTATCGAACACCGGGGAGCTGTTTTTT. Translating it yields CASSLSNTGELFF.

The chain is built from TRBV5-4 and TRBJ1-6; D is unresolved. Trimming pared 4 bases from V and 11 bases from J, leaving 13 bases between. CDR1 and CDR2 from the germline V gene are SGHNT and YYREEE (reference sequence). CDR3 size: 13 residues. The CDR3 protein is CASSPPPGTPLHF. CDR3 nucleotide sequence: TGTGCCAGCAGCCCCCCTCCGGGGACACCCCTCCACTTT.

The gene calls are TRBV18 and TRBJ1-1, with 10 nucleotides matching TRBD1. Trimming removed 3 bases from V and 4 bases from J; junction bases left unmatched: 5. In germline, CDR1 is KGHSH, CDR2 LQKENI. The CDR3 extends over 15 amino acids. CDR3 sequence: CASSPSRDRGTEAFF. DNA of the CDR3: TGTGCCAGCTCACCGAGCCGGGACAGGGGCACTGAAGCTTTCTTT.

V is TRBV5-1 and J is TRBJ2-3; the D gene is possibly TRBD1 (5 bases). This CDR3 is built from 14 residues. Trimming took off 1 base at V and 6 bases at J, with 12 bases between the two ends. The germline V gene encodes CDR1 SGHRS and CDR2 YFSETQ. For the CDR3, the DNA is TGCGCCAGCAGCTTGTCGACAGCGCCCGATACGCAGTATTTT. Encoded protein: CASSLSTAPDTQYF.

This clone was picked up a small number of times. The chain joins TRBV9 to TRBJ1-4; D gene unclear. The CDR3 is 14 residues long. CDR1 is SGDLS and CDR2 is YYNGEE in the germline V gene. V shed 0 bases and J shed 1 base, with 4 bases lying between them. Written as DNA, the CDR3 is TGTGCCAGCAGCGTAGCCGGAACTAATGAAAAACTGTTTTTT. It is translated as CASSVAGTNEKLFF.

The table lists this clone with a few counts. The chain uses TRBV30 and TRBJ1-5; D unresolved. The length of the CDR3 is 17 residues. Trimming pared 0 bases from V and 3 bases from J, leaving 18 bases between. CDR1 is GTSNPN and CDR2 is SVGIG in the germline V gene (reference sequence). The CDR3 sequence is CAWSVRSARSSNQPQHF. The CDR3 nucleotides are TGTGCCTGGAGTGTACGGTCGGCCCGTTCCTCCAATCAGCCCCAGCATTTT.